This T cell receptor (beta chain) originates from a study of cytomegalovirus exposure and HLA in healthy donors. Looking at the study overall: Earlier results showed roughly 110 million unique TCR beta sequences derived from 150 million to 200 million T cells.

Regarding the study as a whole: The study labeled 170 or so TCR beta chains cytomegalovirus-associated.

In the PCR, 60 Vbeta and 13 Jbeta primers were used. The data were produced by immunoSEQ multiplex PCR, yet TCRdb's version contains in-frame clones alone and is incomplete. The sample yields under 200,000 clones, roughly four fifths seen once. V was cut by 4 bases and J by 2 bases, with 6 bases left in between. Germline loops: CDR1 SGHVS, CDR2 FNYEAQ. This CDR3 spans 13 amino acids. This clone was found a few times. What it binds is unknown. This TCR was recovered from a woman aged 25-40 years in good health and CMV-seropositive. The material sequenced was PBMCs. The chain employs TRBV7-6 and TRBJ1-5; D unresolved. The CDR3 DNA reads TGTGCCAGCAGCTCAGGTGGCAATCAGCCCCAGCATTTT. Translating it yields CASSSGGNQPQHF. Variable domain in full (rest from reference TRBV7-6 and TRBJ1-5): GAGVSQSPRYKVTKRGQDVALRCDPISGHVSLYWYRQALGQGPEFLTYFNYEAQQDKSGLPNDRFSAERPEGSISTLTIQRTEQRDSAMYRCASSSGGNQPQHFGDGTRLSIL.